This TCR beta chain was captured by sequencing in a study of identifying expanded T cells in peripheral blood. Overall study results and limits: Across healthy donors, higher total template counts meant significantly greater roughly 2-week count variance.

As regards this clone: The antigen remains undetermined.

The CDR3 length is 16 residues. The germline CDR1 and CDR2 sequences are KGHSH and LQKENI. After removal of 0 bases from V and 5 bases from J, the junction contained 5 bases not matched to a gene. Produced via immunoSEQ multiplex PCR; TCRdb's table is partial and in-frame only. The data show 70,000 to 95,000 clones, with roughly 90% seen just once and roughly 3.9% held by the top ten. The TCR originated in a person between 18 and 70 years old in good health. The chain links TRBV18 to TRBJ1-5; 9 bases fit TRBD1. Sample: blood. CDR3 protein: CASSPPTGQGHQPQHF. The CDR3 nucleotides are TGTGCCAGCTCACCACCGACGGGACAGGGCCATCAGCCCCAGCATTTT.